This TCR beta chain was documented in a study of blood T cell repertoires in COVID-19. Across the study: PBMCs, B-cell-depleted T cells, or T cells provided the cDNA or gDNA that made up the material.

V was cut by 8 bases and J by 0 bases, with 11 bases left in between. The CDR3 runs to 14 residues. CDR1 and CDR2 (germline): SNHLY, FYNNEI. This clone came up once. TCRdb's copy holds only in-frame clones and misses some; the assay was immunoSEQ multiplex PCR. The sample records roughly 75,000 clones, roughly 70% being singletons. Sequencing was carried out using peripheral blood. The V and J genes are TRBV2 and TRBJ1-3; tentatively, D is TRBD1 (5 bases). This clonotype originated in a human donor with acute or convalescent COVID-19. The donor label of this sample is uncertain. The CDR3 nucleotides are TGTGCCAGCGGAGGGGACTACTCTGGAAACACCATATATTTT. Translation: CASGGDYSGNTIYF.